Below, 3 T cell receptor beta chains from the same sample are listed, as sequenced in a study of T-cell memory formation after mild COVID-19 (TCRdb year 2021). Library preparation used 5' RACE. This sample was sequenced with an Illumina NovaSeq 6000. TCRdb cleaned the public reads at Q25 with fastp, built clones with MiXCR and kept in-frame beta chains. Each CDR3 protein appears once, grouped with its most common genes and DNA. Recorded for this sample are some 130,000 distinct CDR3 sequences; about 5.9% of them occurred a single time. The ten largest account for about 2.2% of the sample. Sequenced material: PBMCs or a T cell subset sorted from them (not recorded which). All receptors derive from an adult woman who had mild COVID-19 (a few samples of this study predate the infection). The sample titles of this study are shuffled in the database, so cell type and time point are left out; the donor was told from shared clones.

This clonotype was counted at least ten times. The chain is built from TRBV5-1 and TRBJ2-1; 11 nucleotides line up with TRBD2. This CDR3 has 16 amino acids. V trimming: 3 bases; J trimming: 1 base; junction bases outside the gene matches: 3. Germline V gene lookup returns CDR1 SGHRS and CDR2 YFSETQ. The CDR3 loop is CASSSSSGGSYNEQFF. Written as DNA, the CDR3 is TGCGCCAGCAGCTCCTCTAGCGGGGGGTCCTACAATGAGCAGTTCTTC.

This clonotype was seen repeatedly, ten times or more. The CDR3 loop is CASSHPGQGGEQYF. Here the CDR3 DNA reads TGCGCCAGCAGCCATCCGGGACAGGGCGGAGAGCAGTACTTC. The chain couples TRBV5-1 to TRBJ2-7; 9 bases align to TRBD1. This CDR3 is built from 14 residues. Germline V gene data show CDR1 as SGHRS and CDR2 as YFSETQ. After removal of 4 bases from V and 7 bases from J, the junction contained 9 bases not matched to a gene.

The CDR3 region has the DNA TGTGCCACCAGCAGAGATACCAGCCACACCTTC. This sequence encodes CATSRDTSHTF. V and J are TRBV15 and TRBJ1-2; no firm D call. The CDR3 runs to 11 residues. Between the trimmed V and J ends, which lost 0 bases and 12 bases, there was a span of 8 bases. CDR1 LNHNV and CDR2 YYDKDF come from the germline V gene (reference sequence).